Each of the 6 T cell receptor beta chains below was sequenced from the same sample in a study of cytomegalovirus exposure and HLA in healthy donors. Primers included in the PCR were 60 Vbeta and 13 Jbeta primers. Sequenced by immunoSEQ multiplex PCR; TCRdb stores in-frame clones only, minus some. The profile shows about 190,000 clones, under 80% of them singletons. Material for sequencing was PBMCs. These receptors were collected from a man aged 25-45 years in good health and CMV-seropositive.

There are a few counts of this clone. DNA of the CDR3: TGTGCCAGCAGCCACGGACAGGGGCGCTGGTACTTC. Translated: CASSHGQGRWYF. V gene TRBV7-2 combines with J gene TRBJ2-7; 9 bases fit TRBD1. The V gene end was trimmed by 5 bases and the J gene end by 12 bases; junction bases not matched to a gene: 8. CDR3 size: 12 residues. Germline CDR1 SGHTA, CDR2 FQGNSA.

DNA for the CDR3: TGTGCCAGCAGCTTCGGGACAGGGACCTACGAGCAGTACTTC. Its translation: CASSFGTGTYEQYF. This chain connects TRBV7-9 to TRBJ2-5, with TRBD1 identical over 9 bases. Gene TRBJ2-7 matches the end of the DNA better, so the J call may be wrong. There are 14 residues in the CDR3. Germline V gene data show CDR1 as SEHNR and CDR2 as FQNEAQ (reference sequence).

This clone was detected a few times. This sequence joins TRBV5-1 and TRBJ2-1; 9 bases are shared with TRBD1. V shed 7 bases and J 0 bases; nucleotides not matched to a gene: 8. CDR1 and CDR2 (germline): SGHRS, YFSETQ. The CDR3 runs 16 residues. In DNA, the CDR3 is TGCGCCAGCGCCGACAGGGGGGGCAGCTCCTACAATGAGCAGTTCTTC. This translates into CASADRGGSSYNEQFF. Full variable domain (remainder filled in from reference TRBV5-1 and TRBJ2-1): KAGVTQTPRYLIKTRGQQVTLSCSPISGHRSVSWYQQTPGQGLQFLFEYFSETQRNKGNFPGRFSGRQFSNSRSEMNVSTLELGDSALYLCASADRGGSSYNEQFFGPGTRLTVL.

In nucleotides, the CDR3 is TGTGCCAGAAGCATACAGGGGAATGGCTACACCTTC. It encodes CARSIQGNGYTF. This sequence joins TRBV5-3 and TRBJ1-2, with TRBD1 matching over 7 bases. TRBV5-3 is sorted into the ORF group, with uncertain function. V was clipped by 4 bases and J by 6 bases; unmatched bases: 3. The length of the CDR3 is 12 residues.

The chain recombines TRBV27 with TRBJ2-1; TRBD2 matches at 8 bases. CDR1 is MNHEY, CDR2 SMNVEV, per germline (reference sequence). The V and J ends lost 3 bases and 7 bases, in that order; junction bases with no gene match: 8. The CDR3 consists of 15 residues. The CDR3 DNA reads TGTGCCAGCAGTTTTAGTACTAGCGGTGCGAATGAGCAGTTCTTC. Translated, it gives CASSFSTSGANEQFF.

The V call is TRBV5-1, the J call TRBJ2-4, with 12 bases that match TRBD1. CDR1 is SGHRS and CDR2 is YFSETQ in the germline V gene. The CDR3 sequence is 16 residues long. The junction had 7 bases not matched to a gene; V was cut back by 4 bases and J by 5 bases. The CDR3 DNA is TGCGCCAGCAGCGTGGGACAGGGGGCTCCTGAAAACATTCAGTACTTC. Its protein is CASSVGQGAPENIQYF.